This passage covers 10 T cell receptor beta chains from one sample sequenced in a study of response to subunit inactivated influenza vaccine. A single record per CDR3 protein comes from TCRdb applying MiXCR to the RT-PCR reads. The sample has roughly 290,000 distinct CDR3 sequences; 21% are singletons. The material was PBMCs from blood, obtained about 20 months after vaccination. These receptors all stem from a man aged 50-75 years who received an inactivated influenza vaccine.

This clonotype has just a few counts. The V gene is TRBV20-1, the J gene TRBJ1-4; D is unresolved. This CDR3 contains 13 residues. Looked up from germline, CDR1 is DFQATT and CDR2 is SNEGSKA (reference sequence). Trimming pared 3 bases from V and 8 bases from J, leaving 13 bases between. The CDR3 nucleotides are TGCAGTGCTAGGCCCCCAAACGGGGAAAAACTGTTTTTT. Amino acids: CSARPPNGEKLFF.

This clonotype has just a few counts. The CDR3 coding sequence is TGTGCCATCAGTGATGGGGGGATCACTGAAGCTTTCTTT. It specifies CAISDGGITEAFF. V gene TRBV10-3 combines with J gene TRBJ1-1, with D tentatively TRBD1 (5 bases). V dropped 3 bases and J dropped 4 bases, with 9 bases sitting between them. The germline V gene encodes CDR1 ENHRY and CDR2 SYGVKD. This CDR3 spans 13 amino acids.

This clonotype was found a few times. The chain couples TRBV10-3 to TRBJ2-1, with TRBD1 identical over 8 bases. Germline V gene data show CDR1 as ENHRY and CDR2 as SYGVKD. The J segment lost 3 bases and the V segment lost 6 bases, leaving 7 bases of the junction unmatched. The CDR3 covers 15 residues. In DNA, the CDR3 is TGTGCCATCAGACCTACCGGGACAGGCTACAATGAGCAGTTCTTC. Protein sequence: CAIRPTGTGYNEQFF.

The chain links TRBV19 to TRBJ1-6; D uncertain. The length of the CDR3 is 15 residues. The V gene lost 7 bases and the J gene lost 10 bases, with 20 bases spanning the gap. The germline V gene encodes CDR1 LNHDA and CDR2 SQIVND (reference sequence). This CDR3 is CASTDRAWGGSPLHF. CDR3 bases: TGTGCCAGTACCGACCGGGCCTGGGGAGGATCACCCCTCCACTTT.

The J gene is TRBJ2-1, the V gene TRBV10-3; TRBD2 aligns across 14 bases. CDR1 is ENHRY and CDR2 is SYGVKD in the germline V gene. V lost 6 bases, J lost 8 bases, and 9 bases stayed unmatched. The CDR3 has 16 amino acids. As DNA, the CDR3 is TGTGCCATCAGGGGGACTAGCGGGAGACAGTTGGATGAGCAGTTCTTC. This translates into CAIRGTSGRQLDEQFF.

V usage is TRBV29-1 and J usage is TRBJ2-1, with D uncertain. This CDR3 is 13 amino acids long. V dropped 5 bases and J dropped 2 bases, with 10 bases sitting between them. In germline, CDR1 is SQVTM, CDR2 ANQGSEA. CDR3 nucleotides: TGCAGCGTTCGTACACCAACCTACAATGAGCAGTTCTTC. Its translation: CSVRTPTYNEQFF.

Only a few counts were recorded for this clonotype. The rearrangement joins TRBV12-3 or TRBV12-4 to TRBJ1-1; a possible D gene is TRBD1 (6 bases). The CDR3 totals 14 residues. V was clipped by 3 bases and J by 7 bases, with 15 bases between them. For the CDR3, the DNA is TGTGCCAGCAGTTTCGTTGGGGGGCAGATTGAAGCTTTCTTT. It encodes CASSFVGGQIEAFF.

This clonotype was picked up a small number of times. Here the CDR3 reads CSARTGAMNTGELFF. CDR3 coding DNA: TGCAGCGCTCGGACAGGGGCAATGAACACCGGGGAGCTGTTTTTT. V usage is TRBV29-1 and J usage is TRBJ2-2, with TRBD1 identical over 9 bases. The germline gives CDR1 SQVTM, CDR2 ANQGSEA. The CDR3 runs 15 residues. The V gene end was trimmed by 7 bases and the J gene end by 1 base; junction bases not matched to a gene: 7.

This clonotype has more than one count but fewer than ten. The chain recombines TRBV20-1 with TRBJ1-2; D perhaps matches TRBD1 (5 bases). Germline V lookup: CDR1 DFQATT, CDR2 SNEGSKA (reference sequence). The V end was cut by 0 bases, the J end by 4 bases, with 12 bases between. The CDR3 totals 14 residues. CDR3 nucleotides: TGCAGTGCTAGAGAGGGGGGGGACGTCTATGGCTACACCTTC. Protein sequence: CSAREGGDVYGYTF.

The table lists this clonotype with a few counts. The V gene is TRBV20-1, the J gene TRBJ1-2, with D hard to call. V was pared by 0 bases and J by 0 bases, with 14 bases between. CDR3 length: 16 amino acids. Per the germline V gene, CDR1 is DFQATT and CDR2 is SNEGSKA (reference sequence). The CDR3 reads CSAREGLLLANYGYTF. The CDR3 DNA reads TGCAGTGCTAGAGAAGGCCTGCTCCTAGCTAACTATGGCTACACCTTC.